This TCR beta chain stems from a study of response to subunit inactivated influenza vaccine. Study results and caveats: Only a handful of new T cells, the authors suggested, are recruited with each seasonal influenza vaccination.

Germline V lookup: CDR1 LNHNV, CDR2 YYDKDF (reference sequence). The CDR3 is made up of 16 amino acids. The germline V and J ends were trimmed by 4 bases and 5 bases, with 18 bases remaining between them. This clonotype was detected a few times. Its antigen is not known. TCRdb reanalysed the RT-PCR reads using MiXCR and keeps one entry per CDR3 protein. The data contain almost 250,000 distinct CDR3 sequences, approximately 12% of them singletons. The sequenced sample was non-naive T cells sorted from PBMCs, obtained about 14 days before vaccination. The clonotype was recovered from a middle-aged man who received an inactivated influenza vaccine. The gene calls are TRBV15 and TRBJ2-1; D might be TRBD1 or TRBD2, each matching 5 bases. CDR3 region: CATSIGALVINNEQFF. Here the CDR3 DNA reads TGTGCCACCAGCATTGGGGCACTAGTAATTAACAATGAGCAGTTCTTC. The whole variable domain, remainder taken from reference TRBV15 and TRBJ2-1, is DAMVIQNPRYQVTQFGKPVTLSCSQTLNHNVMYWYQQKSSQAPKLLFHYYDKDFNNEADTPDNFQSRRPNTSFCFLDIRSPGLGDTAMYLCATSIGALVINNEQFFGPGTRLTVL.